This entry features one TCR beta chain sequence. Its target is not known. TCRdb used MiXCR to reprocess the RT-PCR reads, holding one entry per CDR3 protein. The sample carries about 780,000 distinct CDR3 sequences, around 18% recorded once. The data stem from a study of response to subunit inactivated influenza vaccine. CDR1 is DFQATT, CDR2 SNEGSKA, per germline (reference sequence). Trimming cost V 6 bases and J 9 bases, with 21 bases left between them. This CDR3 region has 13 residues. Study-wide results and caveats: Each seasonal influenza vaccination, the authors suggested, recruits few new T cells.

Material: PBMCs from blood, obtained 4 to 6 days after vaccination. The J gene is TRBJ2-7, the V gene TRBV20-1; D possibly matches TRBD1 or TRBD2 (5 bases each). This receptor was identified in a man aged 50 to 60 who received an inactivated influenza vaccine. The CDR3 spells CSATGTPSAVQYF. The CDR3 DNA follows: TGCAGTGCCACCGGGACCCCGTCTGCGGTGCAGTACTTC.